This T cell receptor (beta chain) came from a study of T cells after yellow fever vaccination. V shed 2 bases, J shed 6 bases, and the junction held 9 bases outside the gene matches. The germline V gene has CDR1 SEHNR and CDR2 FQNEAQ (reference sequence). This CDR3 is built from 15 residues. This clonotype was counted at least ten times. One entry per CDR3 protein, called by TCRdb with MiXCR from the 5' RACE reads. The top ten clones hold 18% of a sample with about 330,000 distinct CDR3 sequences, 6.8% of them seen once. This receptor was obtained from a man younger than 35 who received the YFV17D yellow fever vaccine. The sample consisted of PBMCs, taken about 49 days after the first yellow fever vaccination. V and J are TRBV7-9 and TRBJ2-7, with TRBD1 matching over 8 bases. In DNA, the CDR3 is TGTGCCAGCAGCTTACCTCTCGGACAGGGCACCGAGCAGTACGTC. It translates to CASSLPLGQGTEQYV.